This TCR beta chain was captured in a study of cytomegalovirus exposure and HLA in healthy donors. Overall study findings and caveats: Among donors in an Asian-associated ancestry cluster, a later analysis reportedly found fewer N-insertions than the approximately 700-donor mean. Common viral pathogens (according to a later analysis) appeared linked to several of the most significant clusters. Data from an earlier analysis indicated that most TCR beta V segments were productive either about 87% or about 30% of the time. Later on, a genetic analysis was performed. It linked a missense variant in DCLRE1C with V- and J-gene trimming of TCR beta.

For this clone: What it binds is unknown.

Both 60 Vbeta primers and 13 Jbeta primers went into the PCR. This table comes from immunoSEQ multiplex PCR, and its TCRdb copy is limited to in-frame clones, with some not included. The sample carries about 190,000 clones, about 77% recorded once. This CDR3 contains 18 residues. Trimming took 2 bases from V and 0 from J, leaving 17 bases between them. CDR1 and CDR2 (germline): MRHNA, SNTAGT. Sequencing was performed on PBMCs. The receptor was derived from a man aged 25 to 45 in good health and CMV-seropositive. The genes are TRBV6-4 and TRBJ1-5; maybe TRBD1 (5 bases). Written as DNA, the CDR3 is TGTGCCAGCAGTGACAGGACATACCATCAAAGTAGCAATCAGCCCCAGCATTTT. Its translation is CASSDRTYHQSSNQPQHF.